These T cell receptor beta chains were read from a single sample in a study of chemoradiotherapy in HPV16-positive cancers. Data came from immunoSEQ multiplex PCR; TCRdb stores just in-frame clones and leaves some out. The table lists about 3,000 clones, roughly 80% of them singletons, with 10% to 14% in the top ten. The sample was blood, taken from a patient who underwent chemoradiotherapy. These receptors originate from a human donor with HPV-associated anogenital cancer. CDR3s include the opening cysteine and the closing phenylalanine or tryptophan. The order of the fields is D gene, J gene, clone size, V gene, CDR3 protein, CDR3 DNA. The D gene is left open where the match is weak. The size of a clone is reported for some rows only, either as once, few or many, or as a class for expanded clones.

>TRBD1|TRBJ2-5|.|TRBV19
CASSPGQGIGETQYF
TGTGCCAGTAGTCCTGGACAGGGAATTGGAGAGACCCAGTACTTC
>TRBD1|TRBJ2-3|.|TRBV5-6
CASSVGQGVLTQYF
TGTGCCAGCAGCGTGGGACAGGGGGTCCTAACGCAGTATTTT
>.|TRBJ1-2|.|TRBV12-5
CASVAGTNYYGYTF
TGTGCTAGTGTCGCCGGGACAAACTACTATGGCTACACCTTC
>TRBD1|TRBJ1-4|.|TRBV7-8
CASSLGQGHEKLFF
TGTGCCAGCAGCCTCGGACAGGGACATGAAAAACTGTTTTTT
>.|TRBJ2-3|.|TRBV9
CASSAAGQTGDTQYF
TGTGCCAGCAGCGCAGCGGGCCAAACTGGGGATACGCAGTATTTT
>.|TRBJ1-5|.|TRBV7-9
CASSLQPNQPQHF
TGTGCCAGCAGCTTACAGCCTAATCAGCCCCAGCATTTT
>TRBD1|TRBJ1-2|.|TRBV29-1
CSVSPGGDGYTF
TGCAGCGTTAGTCCAGGGGGTGATGGCTACACCTTC
>.|TRBJ1-2|.|TRBV19
CASTTNQGANYGYTF
TGTGCCAGTACCACCAATCAGGGCGCTAACTATGGCTACACCTTC
>.|TRBJ1-2|.|TRBV4-2
CASSLEGNYGYTF
TGTGCCAGCAGCTTGGAAGGTAACTATGGCTACACCTTC
>TRBD2|TRBJ2-7|.|TRBV6-1
CASSEFLSGGIYEQYF
TGTGCCAGCAGTGAATTCTTAAGCGGGGGGATCTACGAGCAGTACTTC
>TRBD1|TRBJ1-2|.|TRBV6-5
CASSSQGALWYGYTF
TGTGCCAGCAGTTCCCAGGGGGCCTTGTGGTATGGCTACACCTTC
>.|TRBJ2-3|.|TRBV12-5
CASGLAGESTQYF
TGTGCTAGTGGTTTGGCGGGGGAGAGTACGCAGTATTTT
>TRBD1|TRBJ2-6|few|TRBV7-7
CASSPYPGQLSGANVLTF
TGTGCCAGCAGCCCATACCCGGGACAGCTCTCTGGGGCCAACGTCCTGACTTTC
>.|TRBJ1-1|.|TRBV27
CASSGRGTEAFF
TGTGCCAGCAGTGGTAGGGGAACTGAAGCTTTCTTT
>.|TRBJ1-5|.|TRBV6-6
CASNTRGSNQPQHF
TGTGCCAGCAACACAAGGGGAAGCAATCAGCCCCAGCATTTT
>.|TRBJ1-2|.|TRBV10-3
CAISEWQGDNYGYTF
TGTGCCATCAGTGAGTGGCAAGGGGATAACTATGGCTACACCTTC
>TRBD2|TRBJ2-5|.|TRBV29-1
CSASGGAGGETQYF
TGCAGCGCAAGCGGGGGGGCCGGTGGAGAGACCCAGTACTTC
>TRBD1|TRBJ1-3|.|TRBV7-2
CASGQGVSSGNTIYF
TGTGCCAGCGGACAGGGGGTCTCCTCTGGAAACACCATATATTTT
>TRBD1|TRBJ1-1|.|TRBV6-1
CASSRQGGNTEAFF
TGTGCCAGCAGCAGACAGGGGGGGAACACTGAAGCTTTCTTT
>TRBD2|TRBJ2-1|.|TRBV4-2
CASSQDMTSPTNEQFF
TGTGCCAGCAGCCAAGATATGACTAGCCCCACCAATGAGCAGTTCTTC
>TRBD1|TRBJ1-2|few|TRBV19
CASSIGTVNYGYTF
TGTGCCAGTAGTATCGGGACAGTCAACTATGGCTACACCTTC
>.|TRBJ2-1|.|TRBV5-1
CASSLNSPHNEQFF
TGCGCCAGCAGCTTGAATAGTCCCCACAATGAGCAGTTCTTC
>.|TRBJ1-5|.|TRBV7-8
CASSLSPSYQHF
TGTGCCAGCAGCTTAAGCCCGTCCTACCAGCATTTT
>TRBD1|TRBJ1-2|.|TRBV19
CASSILSDRAEDGYTF
TGTGCCAGTAGTATTTTATCGGACAGGGCTGAGGATGGCTACACCTTC
>.|TRBJ1-1|.|TRBV29-1
CSAGGTDTEAFF
TGCAGCGCGGGGGGTACGGACACTGAAGCTTTCTTT
>.|TRBJ1-3|.|TRBV9
CASSVDMWSSGNTIYF
TGTGCCAGCAGCGTAGATATGTGGAGCTCTGGAAACACCATATATTTT
>.|TRBJ2-3|.|TRBV19
CATSLGSGWGDTQYF
TGTGCCACCTCTCTAGGGTCAGGGTGGGGGGATACGCAGTATTTT
>.|TRBJ1-3|few|TRBV30
CAWNRGERNTIYF
TGTGCCTGGAATAGGGGGGAGAGAAACACCATATATTTT
>.|TRBJ1-1|.|TRBV4-3
CASSQVRGLEAFF
TGCGCCAGCAGCCAAGTTCGGGGGTTAGAAGCTTTCTTT
>.|TRBJ1-6|few|TRBV2
CASSDVGNSNSPLHF
TGTGCCAGCAGTGACGTCGGAAACAGTAATTCACCCCTCCACTTT
>.|TRBJ1-2|once|TRBV29-1
CSVFRSPYGYTF
TGCAGCGTCTTCAGGAGTCCCTATGGCTACACCTTC
>TRBD1|TRBJ2-3|.|TRBV10-3
CAISEGTGVSTDTQYF
TGTGCCATCAGTGAGGGGACAGGGGTAAGCACAGATACGCAGTATTTT
>TRBD1|TRBJ1-2|.|TRBV5-5
CASSPKLGQGYYGYTF
TGTGCCAGCAGCCCGAAGCTTGGACAGGGCTACTATGGCTACACCTTC
>TRBD1|TRBJ1-2|once|TRBV19
CASSILTGTIYGYTF
TGTGCCAGTAGTATCTTGACAGGGACGATCTATGGCTACACCTTC